Below, 25 T cell receptor beta chains from the same sample are listed, as sequenced in a study of blood T cell repertoires in COVID-19. Sequencing was performed with immunoSEQ multiplex PCR; in TCRdb, only in-frame clones are kept and a portion is missing. The table lists roughly 250,000 clones, 84% of them singletons. Sequencing was performed on peripheral blood. These receptors were obtained from a woman in her forties who had recovered from COVID-19.

This chain links TRBV5-6 with TRBJ2-3; TRBD2 aligns across 13 bases. The CDR3 is 17 residues long. V shed 4 bases, J shed 2 bases, and the junction held 7 bases outside the gene matches. The germline V gene encodes CDR1 SGHDT and CDR2 YYEEEE. CDR3 protein: CASSPGLAGVLTDTQYF. In nucleotides, the CDR3 is TGTGCCAGCAGCCCTGGACTAGCGGGGGTCCTCACAGATACGCAGTATTTT.

The chain couples TRBV6-5 to TRBJ1-1, with TRBD1 matching over 8 bases. The J segment lost 4 bases and the V segment lost 6 bases, leaving 10 bases of the junction unmatched. CDR1 and CDR2 (germline): MNHEY, SVGAGI. The CDR3 contains 15 residues. In DNA, the CDR3 is TGTGCCAGCAGACAACGCACAGGGGGGATCACTGAAGCTTTCTTT. This translates into CASRQRTGGITEAFF.

Turning to this clone: Other nucleotide sequences in the sample specify the same CDR3. The chain joins TRBV19 to TRBJ1-5; 11 bases align to TRBD1. The CDR3 sequence is 14 residues long. Trimming cost V 5 bases and J 4 bases; bases outside gene matches: 1. Germline lookup yields CDR1 LNHDA and CDR2 SQIVND (reference sequence). Written as DNA, the CDR3 is TGTGCCAGTAGTGGGACAGGGGGGAATCAGCCCCAGCATTTT. It specifies CASSGTGGNQPQHF.

This clone has just a few counts. The chain links TRBV18 to TRBJ1-5; possible D gene TRBD1, 5 bases. CDR1 and CDR2 from the germline V gene are KGHSH and LQKENI. The CDR3 runs to 13 residues. Trimming pared 8 bases from V and 5 bases from J, leaving 13 bases between. The CDR3 reads CASREGVDQPQHF. In nucleotides, the CDR3 is TGTGCCAGCCGAGAAGGGGTAGATCAGCCCCAGCATTTT.

The V gene is TRBV28, the J gene TRBJ1-4; D is ambiguous. The CDR3 contains 13 residues. Trimming pared 6 bases from V and 8 bases from J, leaving 13 bases between. Germline V lookup: CDR1 MDHEN, CDR2 SYDVKM. The CDR3 loop reads CASRPPQVEKLFF. The CDR3 DNA is TGTGCCAGCAGGCCACCCCAGGTCGAAAAACTGTTTTTT.

This chain links TRBV14 with TRBJ1-3; no reliable D call. CDR3 length: 16 residues. With 0 bases removed from V and 0 bases from J, the gap between germline ends came to 9 bases. Germline V gene data show CDR1 as SGHDN and CDR2 as FVKESK. DNA for the CDR3: TGTGCCAGCAGCCAAGATAGATCGAACTCTGGAAACACCATATATTTT. Encoded protein: CASSQDRSNSGNTIYF.

To note about this clone: Other DNA sequences in the same sample also yield this CDR3. The genes are TRBV28 and TRBJ1-1; weak D call: TRBD1 (5 bases). V shed 5 bases and J shed 1 base, with 14 bases lying between them. Germline loops: CDR1 MDHEN, CDR2 SYDVKM. There are 15 residues in the CDR3. The CDR3 bases are TGTGCCAGCAGTCCCCGCGGGGGTGGGAACACTGAAGCTTTCTTT. Residues: CASSPRGGGNTEAFF.

CDR3 coding DNA: TGTGCCAGCGCCCGGGGGGGGCAAACTGGAACAGATACGCAGTATTTT. Amino acids: CASARGGQTGTDTQYF. The chain carries TRBV9 and TRBJ2-3, with 8 bases aligning to TRBD2. The CDR3 covers 16 residues. CDR1 and CDR2 from the germline V gene are SGDLS and YYNGEE. J lost 3 bases, V lost 7 bases, and 13 bases had no gene match.

V and J are TRBV10-3 and TRBJ1-1; 9 nucleotides agree with TRBD1. CDR3 length equals 19 residues. V trimming: 3 bases; J trimming: 4 bases; junction bases outside the gene matches: 18. Germline loops: CDR1 ENHRY, CDR2 SYGVKD. The CDR3 region has the DNA TGTGCCATCAGTGACCCTTCCGGACAGGGGAGAGATGGGGGCACTGAAGCTTTCTTT. Its protein is CAISDPSGQGRDGGTEAFF.

This rearrangement joins TRBV3-1 (or the pseudogene TRBV3-2) to TRBJ1-4; 8 nucleotides line up with TRBD1. V shed 3 bases, J shed 8 bases, and the junction held 8 bases outside the gene matches. The CDR3 covers 15 residues. Germline CDR1 reads LGHDT; CDR2 reads YNNKEL (reference sequence). DNA for the CDR3: TGTGCCAGCAGCCAGCAACAGGGGGTTAGGGAAAAACTGTTTTTT. This encodes CASSQQQGVREKLFF.

V usage is TRBV29-1 and J usage is TRBJ1-2; 7 bases are a match to TRBD1. Looked up from germline, CDR1 is SQVTM and CDR2 is ANQGSEA. V dropped 7 bases and J dropped 4; count of bases not matched to a gene: 6. CDR3 length equals 12 residues. CDR3 sequence: CSANRGTYGYTF. The CDR3 DNA sequence: TGCAGCGCAAACAGGGGCACCTATGGCTACACCTTC.

The chain is built from TRBV4-1 and TRBJ1-5; D ambiguous. V shed 0 bases and J shed 5 bases, with 11 bases lying between them. There are 15 residues in the CDR3. The germline gives CDR1 MGHRA, CDR2 YSYEKL. The CDR3 loop is CASSQDPHGDQPQHF. CDR3 DNA: TGCGCCAGCAGCCAAGATCCCCACGGAGATCAGCCCCAGCATTTT.

DNA for the CDR3: TGTGCCAGCAGCCGGGCCCTGAACACTGAAGCTTTCTTT. The encoded protein is CASSRALNTEAFF. The rearrangement joins TRBV14 to TRBJ1-1, with D unresolved. Per the germline V gene, CDR1 is SGHDN and CDR2 is FVKESK. The CDR3 consists of 13 residues. V lost 4 bases, J lost 0 bases, and 6 bases lay in between.

This clone was found a few times. V and J are TRBV30 and TRBJ2-1; 9 bases map to TRBD1. The trim removed 0 bases at V and 5 bases at J, leaving 2 bases unmatched. The CDR3 is made up of 14 amino acids. Germline loops: CDR1 GTSNPN, CDR2 SVGIG (reference sequence). CDR3 bases: TGTGCCTGGAGTGTGGGGACAGGGCACAATGAGCAGTTCTTC. Translating it yields CAWSVGTGHNEQFF.

The rearrangement uses TRBV2 and TRBJ1-1; a weak D match, TRBD1 (5 bases). The germline CDR1 and CDR2 sequences are SNHLY and FYNNEI. The CDR3 has 15 residues. Trimming removed 2 bases from V and 8 bases from J, with 18 bases in between. Here the CDR3 DNA reads TGTGCCAGCAGTGAAAGCAGGGCGGGGCGGGCCGAAGCTTTCTTT. This codes for CASSESRAGRAEAFF.

V usage is TRBV2 and J usage is TRBJ2-7; D may be TRBD1 (5 bases). The V end was cut by 7 bases, the J end by 0 bases, with 13 bases between. Germline-derived CDR1 and CDR2 are SNHLY and FYNNEI. This CDR3 is 14 amino acids long. CDR3: CASKDSKLSYEQYF. The CDR3 nucleotides read TGTGCCAGCAAAGACAGCAAGCTCTCCTACGAGCAGTACTTC.

The V gene is TRBV4-1, the J gene TRBJ2-5; possibly TRBD1 for D (6 bases). The CDR3 has 15 amino acids. Germline-derived CDR1 and CDR2 are MGHRA and YSYEKL. The ends were cut back, 6 bases at V and 7 bases at J, with 21 bases in the middle. In DNA form, the CDR3 reads TGCGCCAGCAGTCCCAAGCTCGGACAGACAGGGACCCAGTACTTC. It translates to CASSPKLGQTGTQYF.

The rearrangement joins TRBV6-5 to TRBJ1-5; D possibly corresponds to TRBD1 (5 bases). The CDR3 has 15 amino acids. Germline CDR1 MNHEY, CDR2 SVGAGI. The ends were cut back, 7 bases at V and 3 bases at J, with 16 bases in the middle. The CDR3 nucleotides read TGTGCCAGCACCCTACGGGGGGACTCCAATCAGCCCCAGCATTTT. Protein sequence: CASTLRGDSNQPQHF.

The chain employs TRBV24-1 and TRBJ2-5, with 9 bases identical to TRBD1. The CDR3 is 16 residues long. The germline V gene encodes CDR1 KGHDR and CDR2 SFDVKD. J gave up 5 bases and V 3 bases, and 9 bases lay outside the gene matches. The CDR3, as DNA: TGTGCCACCAGTGATCCCCATGACAGGGGGGAGGAGACCCAGTACTTC. This translates into CATSDPHDRGEETQYF.

The gene calls are TRBV29-1 and TRBJ2-5, with 7 positions matching TRBD1. The CDR3 loop spans 12 amino acids. Trimming removed 0 bases from V and 14 bases from J; junction bases left unmatched: 9. Per germline, CDR1 SQVTM and CDR2 ANQGSEA. The CDR3 DNA is TGCAGCGTTGAAGATAATGGAGACAGGGTATACTTC. It yields the protein CSVEDNGDRVYF.

J is TRBJ1-1 and V is TRBV5-1; the D is unclear. This CDR3 region has 14 residues. CDR1 and CDR2 (germline): SGHRS, YFSETQ. V lost 0 bases and J lost 8, with 14 bases in between. The CDR3: CASSLAGEYGEAFF. The CDR3 nucleotides read TGCGCCAGCAGCTTGGCCGGGGAATACGGAGAAGCTTTCTTT. Full variable domain (rest looked up from reference TRBV5-1 and TRBJ1-1): KAGVTQTPRYLIKTRGQQVTLSCSPISGHRSVSWYQQTPGQGLQFLFEYFSETQRNKGNFPGRFSGRQFSNSRSEMNVSTLELGDSALYLCASSLAGEYGEAFFGQGTRLTVV.

V and J are TRBV28 and TRBJ1-2, with 7 bases that match TRBD1. The germline V gene has CDR1 MDHEN and CDR2 SYDVKM. Trimming removed 5 bases from V and 8 bases from J; junction bases left unmatched: 11. CDR3 length: 14 amino acids. The CDR3 loop reads CASSPGQVLGGYTF. As DNA, the CDR3 is TGTGCCAGCAGTCCTGGACAGGTATTGGGAGGCTACACCTTC.

The chain recombines TRBV28 with TRBJ1-6; 7 nucleotides agree with TRBD1. Germline V gene lookup returns CDR1 MDHEN and CDR2 SYDVKM. The V and J ends lost 10 bases and 5 bases, in that order; junction bases with no gene match: 2. This CDR3 is built from 12 residues. The CDR3 DNA reads as TGTGCCACCGGGACAGATAATTCACCCCTCCACTTT. It yields the protein CATGTDNSPLHF.

This clone was detected once. The chain is built from TRBV24-1 and TRBJ2-2; D unclear. The V gene lost 9 bases and the J gene lost 3 bases, with 16 bases spanning the gap. The CDR3 contains 15 residues. Germline CDR1 is KGHDR and CDR2 is SFDVKD. As DNA, the CDR3 is TGTGCCACCTCACATCCGAACAGATACACCGGGGAGCTGTTTTTT. Translating it yields CATSHPNRYTGELFF.

The genes are TRBV10-3 and TRBJ1-1; D is perhaps TRBD1 (5 bases). V dropped 6 bases and J dropped 2 bases, with 10 bases sitting between them. The CDR3 is made up of 13 amino acids. From germline, CDR1 is ENHRY and CDR2 SYGVKD. The CDR3 DNA is TGTGCCATCAGGACGGACACCAACACTGAAGCTTTCTTT. This translates into CAIRTDTNTEAFF.